One sample yielded the 21 T cell receptor beta chains listed below, sequenced in a study of blood T cell repertoires in COVID-19. Sequencing used immunoSEQ multiplex PCR; TCRdb keeps in-frame clones, though not all of them. The sample has about 160,000 clones; roughly 87% are singletons. Sequencing was done on a sample of PBMCs or T cells enriched from blood (not recorded which). These receptors were collected from a woman between 50 and 59 years old who had recovered from COVID-19.

The chain links TRBV27 to TRBJ2-1; TRBD2 matches 10 bases. The V and J ends lost 6 bases and 4 bases, in that order; junction bases with no gene match: 6. This CDR3 is built from 15 residues. Germline loops: CDR1 MNHEY, CDR2 SMNVEV (reference sequence). This CDR3 reads CASSLYSGRYNEQFF. CDR3 bases: TGTGCCAGCAGCCTTTATAGCGGGAGGTACAATGAGCAGTTCTTC.

The chain has TRBV6-5 and TRBJ1-1, with 7 bases fitting TRBD1. Per the germline V gene, CDR1 is MNHEY and CDR2 is SVGAGI. V dropped 5 bases and J dropped 2; count of bases not matched to a gene: 5. The CDR3 covers 14 residues. The CDR3 reads CASSRTGDNTEAFF. The CDR3 bases are TGTGCCAGCAGTCGGACAGGTGACAACACTGAAGCTTTCTTT.

A note on this clone: Since a much larger clone is just one base distant, this may be a read error. The J gene is TRBJ2-7, the V gene TRBV7-9; 8 nucleotides agree with TRBD1. The CDR3 has 13 residues. Germline values: CDR1 SEHNR, CDR2 FQNEAQ (reference sequence). The trim removed 5 bases at V and 1 base at J, leaving 1 base unmatched. CDR3 loop: CASSRQGSYEQYF. The CDR3 DNA reads as TGTGCCAGCAGCCGACAGGGGTCCTACGAGCAGTACTTC.

The chain is built from TRBV7-2 and TRBJ2-7, with D possibly TRBD1 on 6 matching bases. Germline lookup yields CDR1 SGHTA and CDR2 FQGNSA. This CDR3 comprises 15 residues. Trimming removed 8 bases from V and 6 bases from J, with 23 bases in between. The CDR3 protein is CASDSQGLGPGEQYF. Here the CDR3 DNA reads TGTGCCAGCGACTCGCAGGGGTTAGGTCCTGGCGAGCAGTACTTC.

The chain links TRBV3-1 (or the pseudogene TRBV3-2) to TRBJ2-7, with TRBD2 matching over 11 bases. The CDR3 sequence is 15 residues long. V shed 4 bases and J 6 bases; nucleotides not matched to a gene: 8. Germline CDR1 is LGHDT and CDR2 is YNNKEL (reference sequence). The CDR3 protein is CASSRRLAGKVEQYF. CDR3 DNA: TGTGCCAGCAGCCGACGACTAGCGGGAAAGGTCGAGCAGTACTTC.

The chain uses TRBV2 and TRBJ1-2; 9 nucleotides agree with TRBD1. Germline V gene sequence: CDR1 SNHLY, CDR2 FYNNEI. V trimming: 6 bases; J trimming: 5 bases; junction bases outside the gene matches: 7. The CDR3 covers 14 residues. CDR3 residues: CASSDDRGKYGYTF. Here the CDR3 DNA reads TGTGCCAGCAGCGATGACAGGGGGAAATATGGCTACACCTTC. Variable domain in full (rest from reference TRBV2 and TRBJ1-2): EPEVTQTPSHQVTQMGQEVILRCVPISNHLYFYWYRQILGQKVEFLVSFYNNEISEKSEIFDDQFSVERPDGSNFTLKIRSTKLEDSAMYFCASSDDRGKYGYTFGSGTRLTVV.

The rearrangement links TRBV18 to TRBJ2-3; 8 bases line up with TRBD2. V lost 0 bases, J lost 7 bases, and 9 bases stayed unmatched. This CDR3 is 16 amino acids long. Per germline, CDR1 KGHSH and CDR2 LQKENI. The CDR3 loop reads CASSPPSGTSLNTQYF. DNA of the CDR3: TGTGCCAGCTCACCACCGTCTGGGACTAGTCTAAATACGCAGTATTTT.

This clone appeared a single time. Within the sample, other DNA sequences also encode this same CDR3. The J gene is TRBJ1-5, the V gene TRBV18, with TRBD1 identical over 7 bases. Germline CDR1 is KGHSH and CDR2 is LQKENI. Unmatched junction bases numbered 0, after V lost 2 bases and J lost 5 bases. The CDR3 covers 13 residues. CDR3 amino acids: CASSPDRDQPQHF. In nucleotides, the CDR3 is TGTGCCAGCTCACCAGACAGGGATCAGCCCCAGCATTTT.

J is TRBJ2-1 and V is TRBV5-5; TRBD2 might be the D (5 bases). Germline V gene sequence: CDR1 SGHKS, CDR2 YYEKEE (reference sequence). Trimming stripped 3 bases from V and 0 bases from J, with 10 bases between. The CDR3 spans 15 residues. CDR3 sequence (DNA): TGTGCCAGCAGCTCCGGACTGGCCTCCTACAATGAGCAGTTCTTC. Translating gives CASSSGLASYNEQFF.

The chain couples TRBV18 to TRBJ1-3, with 8 bases that match TRBD1. Unmatched junction bases numbered 11, after V lost 3 bases and J lost 1 base. The CDR3 spans 18 residues. CDR1 is KGHSH and CDR2 is LQKENI in the germline V gene. The DNA for the CDR3 is TGTGCCAGCTCACCCTTTCGCCAGGGGGCTACGTCTGGAAACACCATATATTTT. Encoded protein: CASSPFRQGATSGNTIYF. Drawing the rest from reference TRBV18 and TRBJ1-3, the complete variable domain is NAGVMQNPRHLVRRRGQEARLRCSPMKGHSHVYWYRQLPEEGLKFMVYLQKENIIDESGMPKERFSAEFPKEGPSILRIQQVVRGDSAAYFCASSPFRQGATSGNTIYFGEGSWLTVV.

V usage is TRBV25-1 and J usage is TRBJ2-3, with a possible D match to TRBD1 (6 bases). V lost 5 bases and J 2 bases, leaving 11 bases between the germline ends. Germline V CDR1 and CDR2: MGHDK, SYGVNS. The CDR3 runs 14 residues. CDR3 sequence (DNA): TGTGCCAGCAGTACCGGGACAACCACAGATACGCAGTATTTT. Translated: CASSTGTTTDTQYF.

The rearrangement links TRBV27 to TRBJ1-5; perhaps TRBD1 as D (5 bases). Trimming left V 3 bases short and J 0 bases short, with 9 bases between. This CDR3 is 15 amino acids long. CDR1 and CDR2 from the germline V gene are MNHEY and SMNVEV (reference sequence). In DNA, the CDR3 is TGTGCCAGCAGTTTTGACAGCAATAGCAATCAGCCCCAGCATTTT. Protein product: CASSFDSNSNQPQHF.

The V call is TRBV28, the J call TRBJ2-5; no clear D. V was cut by 3 bases and J by 5 bases, with 19 bases left in between. The germline gives CDR1 MDHEN, CDR2 SYDVKM. The CDR3 loop spans 16 amino acids. The CDR3 here is CASSFSTSFSQETQYF. In DNA, the CDR3 is TGTGCCAGCAGTTTCTCGACTTCTTTTTCTCAGGAGACCCAGTACTTC.

This sequence joins TRBV10-3 and TRBJ2-1; maybe TRBD2 (7 bases). Trimming left V 4 bases short and J 8 bases short, with 21 bases between. The germline gives CDR1 ENHRY, CDR2 SYGVKD. The CDR3 extends over 16 amino acids. CDR3 loop: CAISVGGGSGLYEQFF. The CDR3 DNA reads TGTGCCATCAGTGTGGGGGGCGGGAGCGGTTTGTATGAGCAGTTCTTC.

The chain uses TRBV7-8 and TRBJ2-2; D perhaps matches TRBD2 (6 bases). The germline V and J ends were trimmed by 0 bases and 5 bases, with 13 bases remaining between them. The germline V gene has CDR1 SGHVS and CDR2 FQNEAQ. This CDR3 region has 16 residues. CDR3 nucleotide sequence: TGTGCCAGCAGCTTAGCCCCGGGACTGGGTACCGGGGAGCTGTTTTTT. This translates into CASSLAPGLGTGELFF.

CDR3 nucleotide sequence: TGTGCCAGCAGCCTGGGACAGGGAGGAGAAGAGACCCAGTACTTC. This gives the protein CASSLGQGGEETQYF. The rearrangement links TRBV11-1 to TRBJ2-5; 9 bases map to TRBD1. Germline CDR1 and CDR2: SGHAT and FQDESV (reference sequence). The CDR3 has 15 residues. V lost 5 bases, J lost 3 bases, and 7 bases stayed unmatched.

The chain couples TRBV7-2 to TRBJ2-7; 8 bases line up with TRBD2. Germline-derived CDR1 and CDR2 are SGHTA and FQGNSA. The CDR3 totals 15 residues. Trimming at V came to 5 bases and at J to 3 bases, leaving 9 bases not matched to a gene. Here the CDR3 reads CASSPRGGRFYEQYF. The CDR3 coding sequence is TGTGCCAGCAGCCCCCGGGGCGGGAGGTTCTACGAGCAGTACTTC.

This sequence joins TRBV27 and TRBJ2-7, with D perhaps matching TRBD1 (6 bases). The ends were cut back, 5 bases at V and 2 bases at J, with 13 bases in the middle. The CDR3 spans 14 residues. Germline lookup yields CDR1 MNHEY and CDR2 SMNVEV (reference sequence). The CDR3, as DNA: TGTGCCAGCAGTATAATGACAGGTCCCTACGAGCAGTACTTC. Its translation: CASSIMTGPYEQYF.

This chain joins TRBV19 and TRBJ2-2, with 8 nucleotides matching TRBD2. CDR1 and CDR2 (germline): LNHDA, SQIVND (reference sequence). This CDR3 is built from 15 residues. V shed 4 bases and J 6 bases; nucleotides not matched to a gene: 7. The CDR3 nucleotides read TGTGCCAGTAGTAGCCTTAGCGGGATCTCCGGGGAGCTGTTTTTT. Translating it yields CASSSLSGISGELFF.

As to this clone: A read error may produce the germline difference seen at one junction end. In DNA form, the CDR3 reads TGTGCCAGCAGATTAGACACGCGGACTGAAGCTTTCTTT. Translation gives CASRLDTRTEAFF. The chain uses TRBV7-2 and TRBJ1-1; D is ambiguous. The germline CDR1 and CDR2 sequences are SGHTA and FQGNSA. The CDR3 length is 13 residues.

The chain links TRBV5-1 to TRBJ2-2; 11 positions agree with TRBD2. The CDR3 spans 15 residues. The germline V gene encodes CDR1 SGHRS and CDR2 YFSETQ. The ends lost 7 bases at V and 4 bases at J; junction bases unmatched: 6. CDR3 coding DNA: TGCGCCAGCTCCGGGACTAGCGGAAGCACCGGGGAGCTGTTTTTT. Its protein product is CASSGTSGSTGELFF.